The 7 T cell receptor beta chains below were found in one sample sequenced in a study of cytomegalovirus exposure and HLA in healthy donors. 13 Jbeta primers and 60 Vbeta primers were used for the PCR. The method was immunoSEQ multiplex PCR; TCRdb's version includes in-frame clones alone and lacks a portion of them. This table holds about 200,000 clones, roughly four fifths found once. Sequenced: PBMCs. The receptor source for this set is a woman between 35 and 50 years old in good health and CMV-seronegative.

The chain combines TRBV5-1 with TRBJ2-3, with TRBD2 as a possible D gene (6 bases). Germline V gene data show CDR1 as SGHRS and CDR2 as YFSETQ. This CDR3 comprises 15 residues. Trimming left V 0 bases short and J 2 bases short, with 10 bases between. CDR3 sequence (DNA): TGCGCCAGCAGCTTGGTTGGCGGGGCCACAGATACGCAGTATTTT. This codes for CASSLVGGATDTQYF.

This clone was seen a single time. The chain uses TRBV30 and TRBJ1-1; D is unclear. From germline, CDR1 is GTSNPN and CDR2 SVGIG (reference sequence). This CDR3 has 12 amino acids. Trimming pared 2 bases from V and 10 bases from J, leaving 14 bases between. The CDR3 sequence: CAWSFGHRGAFF. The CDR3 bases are TGTGCCTGGAGTTTTGGCCACCGGGGAGCTTTCTTT. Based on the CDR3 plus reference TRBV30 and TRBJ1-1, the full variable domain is SQTIHQWPATLVQPVGSPLSLECTVEGTSNPNLYWYRQAAGRGLQLLFYSVGIGQISSEVPQNLSASRPQDRQFILSSKKLLLSDSGFYLCAWSFGHRGAFFGQGTRLTVV.

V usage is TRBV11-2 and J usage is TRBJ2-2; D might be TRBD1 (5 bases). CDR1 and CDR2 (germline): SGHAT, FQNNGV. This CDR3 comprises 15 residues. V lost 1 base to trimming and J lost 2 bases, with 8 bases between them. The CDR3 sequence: CASSLAGYNTGELFF. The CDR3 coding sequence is TGTGCCAGCAGCTTAGCAGGGTACAACACCGGGGAGCTGTTTTTT.

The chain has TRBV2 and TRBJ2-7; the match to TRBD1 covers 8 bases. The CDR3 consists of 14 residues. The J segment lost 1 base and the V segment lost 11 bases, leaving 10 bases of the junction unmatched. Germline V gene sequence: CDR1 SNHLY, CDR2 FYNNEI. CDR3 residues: CARQRGTGSYEQYF. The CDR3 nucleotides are TGTGCCCGACAGAGGGGGACAGGTTCCTACGAGCAGTACTTC.

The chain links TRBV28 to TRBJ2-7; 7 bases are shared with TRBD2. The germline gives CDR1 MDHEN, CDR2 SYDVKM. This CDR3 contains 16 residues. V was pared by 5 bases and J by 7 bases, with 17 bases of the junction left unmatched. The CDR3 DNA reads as TGTGCCAGCAGTCCCAGTTCGCCTAGCGGCCTACGAGAGCAGTACTTC. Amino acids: CASSPSSPSGLREQYF.

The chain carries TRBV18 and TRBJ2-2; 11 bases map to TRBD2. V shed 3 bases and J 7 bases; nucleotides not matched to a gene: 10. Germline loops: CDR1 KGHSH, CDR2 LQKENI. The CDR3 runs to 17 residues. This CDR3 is CASSPSELAGVGGELFF. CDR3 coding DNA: TGTGCCAGCTCACCGTCGGAACTAGCGGGAGTAGGCGGGGAGCTGTTTTTT.

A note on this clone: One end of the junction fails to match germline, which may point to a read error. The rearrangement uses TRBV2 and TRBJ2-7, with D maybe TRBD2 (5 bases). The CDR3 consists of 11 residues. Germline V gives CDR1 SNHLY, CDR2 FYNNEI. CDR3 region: CASTARREQCF. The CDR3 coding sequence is TGTGCTAGCACCGCTAGAAGGGAGCAGTGCTTC.